This passage covers 5 T cell receptor beta chains from one sample sequenced in a study of cytomegalovirus exposure and HLA in healthy donors. The PCR was carried out with 60 Vbeta primers and 13 Jbeta primers. Clones were sequenced by immunoSEQ multiplex PCR, and TCRdb holds only the in-frame ones, with some missing. Among about 110,000 clones listed, around 73% were seen once. The material sequenced was PBMCs. The receptors here all came from a man aged 30 to 45 in good health and CMV-seronegative.

The rearrangement links TRBV19 to TRBJ2-7, with 10 bases fitting TRBD1. This CDR3 has 16 residues. The V gene end was trimmed by 5 bases and the J gene end by 2 bases; junction bases not matched to a gene: 9. Germline CDR1 reads LNHDA; CDR2 reads SQIVND (reference sequence). The CDR3 is CASSRQGASEAYEQYF. CDR3 coding DNA: TGTGCCAGTAGTCGACAGGGGGCTAGCGAGGCCTACGAGCAGTACTTC.

The chain combines TRBV25-1 with TRBJ1-2, with 12 bases that match TRBD1. Germline trimming cut 3 bases from V and 3 bases from J; bases unmatched to any gene: 2. Germline lookup yields CDR1 MGHDK and CDR2 SYGVNS. The CDR3 runs 15 residues. DNA for the CDR3: TGTGCCAGCAGTGACGGGACAGGGGGCGACTATGGCTACACCTTC. The encoded protein is CASSDGTGGDYGYTF.

In this sample, this clone turned up once. V and J are TRBV5-4 and TRBJ2-1, with TRBD2 identical over 12 bases. Germline V CDR1 and CDR2: SGHNT, YYREEE (reference sequence). The CDR3 has 13 residues. V was pared by 8 bases and J by 8 bases, with 5 bases of the junction left unmatched. CDR3 in DNA: TGTGCCAGTACTAGCGGGGGGCAGGATGAGCAGTTCTTC. Its translation is CASTSGGQDEQFF.

The J gene is TRBJ2-2, the V gene TRBV9; D may be TRBD2 (6 bases). The germline V gene encodes CDR1 SGDLS and CDR2 YYNGEE. The V end lost 5 bases, the J end lost 1 base, and 15 bases lay between the germline ends. The CDR3 has 16 amino acids. CDR3 sequence (DNA): TGTGCCAGCAGACCGGCCGGGACTTTGAACACCGGGGAGCTGTTTTTT. Its protein product is CASRPAGTLNTGELFF.

V and J are TRBV28 and TRBJ2-5, with 9 bases aligning to TRBD1. The V gene end was trimmed by 8 bases and the J gene end by 4 bases; junction bases not matched to a gene: 5. The CDR3 has 13 amino acids. Per germline, CDR1 MDHEN and CDR2 SYDVKM. The CDR3 here is CASQTGGGETQYF. CDR3 sequence (DNA): TGTGCCAGCCAAACAGGGGGCGGAGAGACCCAGTACTTC.